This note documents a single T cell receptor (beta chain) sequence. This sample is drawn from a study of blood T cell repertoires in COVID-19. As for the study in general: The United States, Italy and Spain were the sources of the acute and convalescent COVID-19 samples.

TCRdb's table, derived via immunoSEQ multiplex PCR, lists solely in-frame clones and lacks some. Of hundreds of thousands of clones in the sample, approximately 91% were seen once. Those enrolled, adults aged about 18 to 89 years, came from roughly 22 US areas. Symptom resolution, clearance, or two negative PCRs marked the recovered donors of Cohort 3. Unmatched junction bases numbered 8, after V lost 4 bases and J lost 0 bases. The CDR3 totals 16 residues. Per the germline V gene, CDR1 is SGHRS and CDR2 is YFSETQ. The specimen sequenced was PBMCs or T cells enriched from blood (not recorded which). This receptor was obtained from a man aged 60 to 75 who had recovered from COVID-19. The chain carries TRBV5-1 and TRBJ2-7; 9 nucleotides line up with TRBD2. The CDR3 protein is CASSATSGLPSYEQYF. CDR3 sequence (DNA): TGCGCCAGCAGCGCGACTAGCGGCCTCCCCTCCTACGAGCAGTACTTC.